This T cell receptor beta chain was retrieved from a study of T cell responses to AZD1222 COVID-19 vaccine. General study points: Just a handful of people given AZD1222 tested seropositive at baseline. Donor demographics were predominantly white British with a female majority; clonal diversity may be underestimated. Vaccination with two AZD1222 doses was followed by a rise in Spike-specific TCR breadth and depth. Within unmutated variant regions lay the reported targets of nearly half of spike-specific TCRs.

The CDR3 has 14 amino acids. Germline CDR1 and CDR2: SGHRS and YFSETQ. The ends were cut back, 2 bases at V and 3 bases at J, with 8 bases in the middle. Clones were read by immunoSEQ multiplex PCR, and TCRdb kept only the in-frame ones, dropping some. Here the sample spans roughly 120,000 clones, 88% being singletons. Comment on this clone: Antigen specificity is unknown.

The receptor was isolated from an adult in good health. The genes are TRBV5-1 and TRBJ2-2; the D is unclear. Sequencing used peripheral blood, obtained on day 0 of AZD1222 vaccination. The CDR3 DNA reads TGCGCCAGCAGCTTCTCGGCCGACACCGGGGAGCTGTTTTTT. It yields the protein CASSFSADTGELFF.